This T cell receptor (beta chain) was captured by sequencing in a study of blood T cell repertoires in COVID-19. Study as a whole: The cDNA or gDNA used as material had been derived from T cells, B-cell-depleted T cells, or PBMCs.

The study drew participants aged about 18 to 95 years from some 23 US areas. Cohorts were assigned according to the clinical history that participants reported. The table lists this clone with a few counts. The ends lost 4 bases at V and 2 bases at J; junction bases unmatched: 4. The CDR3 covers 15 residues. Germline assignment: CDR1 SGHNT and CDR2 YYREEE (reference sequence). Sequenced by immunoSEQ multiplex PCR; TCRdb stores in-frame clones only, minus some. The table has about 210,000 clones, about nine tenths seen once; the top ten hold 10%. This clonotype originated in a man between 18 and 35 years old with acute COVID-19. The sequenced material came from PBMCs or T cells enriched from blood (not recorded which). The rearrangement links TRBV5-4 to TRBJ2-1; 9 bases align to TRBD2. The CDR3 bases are TGTGCCAGCAGCCCCGGGACTAGCCCCTACAATGAGCAGTTCTTC. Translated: CASSPGTSPYNEQFF.